This entry lists 25 T cell receptor beta chains sequenced from one sample in a study of blood T cell repertoires in COVID-19. Clones were read by immunoSEQ multiplex PCR, and TCRdb kept only the in-frame ones, dropping some. Among 150,000 to 200,000 clones listed, approximately 86% were seen once. Sequencing was carried out using peripheral blood. Receptors originate from a woman older than 75 with COVID-19, enrolled during active disease.

CDR3 residues: CASREGQTTDTQYF. In nucleotides, the CDR3 is TGCGCCAGCAGGGAGGGACAGACCACAGATACGCAGTATTTT. This rearrangement joins TRBV5-1 to TRBJ2-3, with D perhaps TRBD1 (7 bases). Trimming stripped 5 bases from V and 2 bases from J, with 12 bases between. The germline V gene encodes CDR1 SGHRS and CDR2 YFSETQ. CDR3 length equals 14 residues.

The CDR3 protein is CASSQSPPGGPQHF. As DNA, the CDR3 is TGTGCCAGCAGCCAAAGCCCCCCCGGGGGGCCCCAGCATTTT. The genes are TRBV3-1 (or the pseudogene TRBV3-2) and TRBJ1-5; D perhaps matches TRBD1 (5 bases). V lost 2 bases to trimming and J lost 9 bases, with 14 bases between them. This CDR3 region has 14 residues. CDR1 is LGHDT and CDR2 is YNNKEL in the germline V gene (reference sequence).

This clone has only one observation. This chain connects TRBV19 to TRBJ1-2; D is unclear. Germline CDR1 LNHDA, CDR2 SQIVND (reference sequence). Trimming removed 6 bases at V and 4 bases at J, with 15 bases between. The CDR3 totals 14 residues. CDR3 nucleotides: TGTGCCAGTAGGTTGCGGGCCGATCCCTATGGCTACACCTTC. Translation gives CASRLRADPYGYTF.

The gene calls are TRBV6-5 and TRBJ1-2, with TRBD1 as a possible D gene (6 bases). V lost 6 bases to trimming and J lost 6 bases, with 11 bases between them. Germline CDR1 MNHEY, CDR2 SVGAGI. The CDR3 spans 12 residues. This chain's CDR3 is CASSRGSDGYTF. For the CDR3, the DNA is TGTGCCAGCAGCAGGGGTTCTGATGGCTACACCTTC.

This clone has just a few counts. This chain uses TRBV6-2 or TRBV6-3 with TRBJ2-2; TRBD2 matches at 9 bases. Unmatched junction bases numbered 7, after V lost 4 bases and J lost 4 bases. CDR1 is MNHEY, CDR2 SVGEGT, per germline. The CDR3 contains 16 residues. The CDR3 loop is CASSSVAGAFTGELFF. For the CDR3, the DNA is TGTGCCAGCAGTTCGGTAGCGGGGGCATTCACCGGGGAGCTGTTTTTT.

The chain has TRBV5-4 and TRBJ2-5; D is perhaps TRBD2 (6 bases). Germline loops: CDR1 SGHNT, CDR2 YYREEE (reference sequence). V dropped 0 bases and J dropped 4 bases, with 16 bases sitting between them. This CDR3 spans 16 amino acids. DNA of the CDR3: TGTGCCAGCAGCTTGGGGGGGGATCAACCCCGAGAGACCCAGTACTTC. Translation gives CASSLGGDQPRETQYF.

A remark on this clone: This CDR3 is also generated by other DNA sequences in the sample. The V and J genes are TRBV19 and TRBJ2-2; weak D call: TRBD2 (6 bases). This CDR3 has 13 amino acids. Germline V gene sequence: CDR1 LNHDA, CDR2 SQIVND (reference sequence). Between the trimmed V and J ends, which lost 3 bases and 5 bases, there was a span of 7 bases. This CDR3 is CASSMGGTGELFF. The CDR3 bases are TGTGCCAGTAGTATGGGGGGTACCGGGGAGCTGTTTTTT.

The gene calls are TRBV20-1 and TRBJ1-4; 9 bases are a match to TRBD1. Per germline, CDR1 DFQATT and CDR2 SNEGSKA (reference sequence). This CDR3 comprises 13 residues. The V segment lost 6 bases and the J segment 6 bases; nucleotides outside the gene matches: 5. CDR3: CSASWDRDEKLFF. The CDR3 nucleotides read TGCAGTGCAAGTTGGGACAGGGATGAAAAACTGTTTTTT.

The genes are TRBV5-1 and TRBJ2-7; the match to TRBD2 covers 8 bases. The CDR3 sequence is 15 residues long. Losses at the gene ends were 0 bases for V and 3 bases for J; bases not matched to a gene: 5. Per the germline V gene, CDR1 is SGHRS and CDR2 is YFSETQ. The CDR3 sequence: CASSLAGLAGYEQYF. CDR3 DNA: TGCGCCAGCAGCTTGGCCGGGCTAGCGGGCTACGAGCAGTACTTC.

V is TRBV2 and J is TRBJ1-2; TRBD1 matches 7 bases. The length of the CDR3 is 16 residues. Trimming took 3 bases from V and 3 from J; bases not matched to a gene: 10. Per germline, CDR1 SNHLY and CDR2 FYNNEI. CDR3 nucleotide sequence: TGTGCCAGCAGTGAGTCACGAGGGGGCTGGGACTATGGCTACACCTTC. Its protein is CASSESRGGWDYGYTF.

This chain connects TRBV25-1 to TRBJ2-7; D possibly corresponds to TRBD1 (6 bases). The CDR3 totals 15 residues. CDR1 is MGHDK, CDR2 SYGVNS, per germline. The ends were cut back, 3 bases at V and 2 bases at J, with 14 bases in the middle. Here the CDR3 reads CASSDYVRGPYEQYF. CDR3 nucleotides: TGTGCCAGCAGTGATTACGTCAGGGGTCCCTACGAGCAGTACTTC.

The chain couples TRBV19 to TRBJ1-5, with 8 bases identical to TRBD1. The germline V gene has CDR1 LNHDA and CDR2 SQIVND (reference sequence). Trimming removed 6 bases from V and 0 bases from J; junction bases left unmatched: 10. The CDR3 length is 17 residues. The CDR3 DNA follows: TGTGCCAGTAGGGGGACAGGACCCCCGATTAGCAATCAGCCCCAGCATTTT. It specifies CASRGTGPPISNQPQHF.

The V call is TRBV5-1, the J call TRBJ2-3; TRBD2 might be the D (5 bases). Looked up from germline, CDR1 is SGHRS and CDR2 is YFSETQ. CDR3 length: 14 amino acids. V was cut by 4 bases and J by 2 bases, with 11 bases left in between. The CDR3 loop reads CASSLGEFTDTQYF. The CDR3 coding sequence is TGCGCCAGCAGCCTCGGGGAATTCACAGATACGCAGTATTTT.

The sample holds one count of this clone. The genes are TRBV19 and TRBJ2-1; 10 positions agree with TRBD2. The ends lost 4 bases at V and 7 bases at J; junction bases unmatched: 19. The germline V gene encodes CDR1 LNHDA and CDR2 SQIVND (reference sequence). There are 19 residues in the CDR3. The CDR3 region is CASSTGASGSLSLGNEQFF. DNA of the CDR3: TGTGCCAGTAGTACGGGGGCTAGCGGGAGTCTTTCTCTCGGTAATGAGCAGTTCTTC.

CDR3 DNA: TGTGCCAGCAGCTCTAGGGGTGTGGGGCCCTCACCCCTCCACTTT. It is translated as CASSSRGVGPSPLHF. This chain uses TRBV5-6 with TRBJ1-6, with D perhaps TRBD1 (5 bases). V lost 3 bases to trimming and J lost 10 bases, with 17 bases between them. CDR1 and CDR2 (germline): SGHDT, YYEEEE. This CDR3 is 15 amino acids long.

The chain combines TRBV19 with TRBJ1-5, with 8 bases that match TRBD1. CDR1 is LNHDA and CDR2 is SQIVND in the germline V gene (reference sequence). The CDR3 sequence is 17 residues long. V was clipped by 1 base and J by 4 bases; unmatched bases: 9. CDR3 residues: CASSIGLTGARNQPQHF. CDR3 nucleotide sequence: TGTGCCAGTAGTATAGGTTTGACAGGGGCTAGGAATCAGCCCCAGCATTTT.

The chain links TRBV5-1 to TRBJ2-7; D possibly corresponds to TRBD1 (5 bases). V lost 0 bases, J lost 3 bases, and 10 bases lay in between. The CDR3 sequence is 14 residues long. From germline, CDR1 is SGHRS and CDR2 YFSETQ. CDR3 protein: CASSLGTSNYEQYF. The DNA for the CDR3 is TGCGCCAGCAGCTTGGGGACAAGCAACTACGAGCAGTACTTC.

This clone was recorded once. The rearrangement uses TRBV28 and TRBJ1-4; 9 bases fit TRBD1. The CDR3 extends over 14 amino acids. J lost 6 bases, V lost 2 bases, and 1 base had no gene match. The germline V gene encodes CDR1 MDHEN and CDR2 SYDVKM. This CDR3 is CASSLTGGYEKLFF. DNA of the CDR3: TGTGCCAGCAGTTTAACAGGGGGCTATGAAAAACTGTTTTTT. The full variable domain, in which reference TRBV28 and TRBJ1-4 provide the parts outside the CDR3, is DVKVTQSSRYLVKRTGEKVFLECVQDMDHENMFWYRQDPGLGLRLIYFSYDVKMKEKGDIPEGYSVSREKKERFSLILESASTNQTSMYLCASSLTGGYEKLFFGSGTQLSVL.

This chain uses TRBV11-2 with TRBJ1-3; possibly TRBD1 for D (5 bases). CDR3 length equals 16 residues. V lost 1 base and J lost 4, with 14 bases in between. Germline V lookup: CDR1 SGHAT, CDR2 FQNNGV. The CDR3, as DNA: TGTGCCAGCAGCTTAGCCCAGGGCACTGCAGGAAACACCATATATTTT. Translated, it gives CASSLAQGTAGNTIYF.

V usage is TRBV27 and J usage is TRBJ2-1; TRBD2 agrees at 7 bases. Germline CDR1 MNHEY, CDR2 SMNVEV (reference sequence). The CDR3 loop spans 16 amino acids. With V trimmed by 7 bases and J by 10 bases, 19 bases remained unmatched. In DNA form, the CDR3 reads TGTGCCAGCAATTCGCGGACTAGGGGCTTGGTGTGGGAGCAGTTCTTC. It yields the protein CASNSRTRGLVWEQFF.

The gene calls are TRBV3-1 (or the pseudogene TRBV3-2) and TRBJ2-5; D not resolved. The CDR3 spans 12 residues. The V gene's germline CDR1 is LGHDT and CDR2 YNNKEL (reference sequence). Trimming shortened V by 1 base and J by 4 bases, and 4 bases separated the two germline ends. CDR3 region: CASSQVIETQYF. For the CDR3, the DNA is TGTGCCAGCAGCCAAGTCATAGAGACCCAGTACTTC.

This chain joins TRBV28 and TRBJ1-4; D possibly corresponds to TRBD1 (5 bases). This CDR3 region has 13 residues. The germline CDR1 and CDR2 sequences are MDHEN and SYDVKM. Trimming removed 8 bases from V and 4 bases from J, with 11 bases in between. The CDR3 DNA reads TGTGCCAGCGCGCACAGGCTTAATGAAAAACTGTTTTTT. This gives the protein CASAHRLNEKLFF.

The chain recombines TRBV7-6 with TRBJ2-2; TRBD2 might be the D (6 bases). The CDR3 is 15 amino acids. Germline values: CDR1 SGHVS, CDR2 FNYEAQ. Trimming pared 6 bases from V and 4 bases from J, leaving 15 bases between. The CDR3 region is CASSYSGSGTGELFF. The CDR3 DNA reads TGTGCCAGCAGTTACAGCGGGTCGGGCACCGGGGAGCTGTTTTTT.

This chain joins TRBV5-1 and TRBJ2-7, with 11 bases fitting TRBD1. This CDR3 spans 15 amino acids. Germline CDR1 SGHRS, CDR2 YFSETQ. V lost 5 bases, J lost 2 bases, and 6 bases stayed unmatched. CDR3 sequence (DNA): TGCGCCAGCAGGGAGGACAGGGGGCGAACCTACGAGCAGTACTTC. It specifies CASREDRGRTYEQYF. The whole variable domain, remainder taken from reference TRBV5-1 and TRBJ2-7, is KAGVTQTPRYLIKTRGQQVTLSCSPISGHRSVSWYQQTPGQGLQFLFEYFSETQRNKGNFPGRFSGRQFSNSRSEMNVSTLELGDSALYLCASREDRGRTYEQYFGPGTRLTVT.

V gene TRBV19 combines with J gene TRBJ1-5, with D possibly matching TRBD1 (5 bases). The V and J ends lost 7 bases and 4 bases respectively, with 17 bases between them. The CDR3 runs 15 residues. CDR1 is LNHDA, CDR2 SQIVND, per germline (reference sequence). The CDR3 bases are TGTGCCAGTATCCCCGCAGGGTGGTCGAATCAGCCCCAGCATTTT. It encodes CASIPAGWSNQPQHF.